These 20 T cell receptor beta chains share one sample of origin, sequenced in a study of blood T cells in healthy people across ages (dated by TCRdb to the mid-2010s). The library relied on 5' RACE. Sequencing took place on an Illumina HiSeq 2500. A second roughly 7 to 12 cycle PCR used a sample-barcoded 5' primer and a J-beta primer mix. TCRdb cleaned the public reads at Q25 with fastp, built clones with MiXCR and kept in-frame beta chains. Rows are unified per CDR3 protein, each entry keeping the most common DNA and genes. In this sample the table shows some 1.5 million distinct CDR3 sequences, under 30% of which occur a single time. The leading ten clones occupy 7.7% of the sample. Sequencing was performed on blood. The receptors were sampled from a woman in her twenties or thirties in good health.

This clonotype has at least ten counts. This rearrangement joins TRBV3-1 to TRBJ2-7, with TRBD2 matching over 7 bases. Germline V CDR1 and CDR2: LGHDT, YNNKEL (reference sequence). V was clipped by 5 bases and J by 0 bases; unmatched bases: 4. The CDR3 length is 14 residues. CDR3: CASSSRGGSYEQYF. DNA for the CDR3: TGTGCCAGCAGCTCCCGCGGGGGCTCCTACGAGCAGTACTTC.

This clonotype was picked up many times. The V gene is TRBV20-1, the J gene TRBJ2-1; D gene ambiguous. Trimming took off 3 bases at V and 8 bases at J, with 11 bases between the two ends. From germline, CDR1 is DFQATT and CDR2 SNEGSKA (reference sequence). This CDR3 spans 12 amino acids. CDR3 region: CSASPGSHEQFF. The DNA for the CDR3 is TGCAGTGCTAGTCCCGGGTCGCATGAGCAGTTCTTC.

This chain joins TRBV7-6 and TRBJ2-5, with 9 bases aligning to TRBD1. CDR1 SGHVS and CDR2 FNYEAQ come from the germline V gene. This CDR3 contains 15 residues. V dropped 0 bases and J dropped 6; count of bases not matched to a gene: 5. As DNA, the CDR3 is TGTGCCAGCAGCTTAGCTTACAGGGGGCTGAAGACCCAGTACTTC. Its protein product is CASSLAYRGLKTQYF.

The CDR3 DNA follows: TGTGCCAGCAGTGATGTCGGCGGGAACACCGGGGAGCTGTTTTTT. It specifies CASSDVGGNTGELFF. V is TRBV2 and J is TRBJ2-2, with no clear D. Germline values: CDR1 SNHLY, CDR2 FYNNEI. Trimming removed 3 bases at V and 1 base at J, with 9 bases between. The CDR3 has 15 amino acids.

This CDR3 reads CASCGWRINQPQHF. In nucleotides, the CDR3 is TGTGCCAGCTGTGGGTGGCGTATCAATCAGCCCCAGCATTTT. The J gene is TRBJ1-5, the V gene TRBV28; D is unresolved. The germline V and J ends were trimmed by 8 bases and 3 bases, with 14 bases remaining between them. CDR3 size: 14 residues. Germline V CDR1 and CDR2: MDHEN, SYDVKM.

This clonotype has ten or more counts. The chain is built from TRBV2 and TRBJ1-2, with D perhaps TRBD1 (6 bases). Trimming cost V 6 bases and J 8 bases, with 16 bases left between them. This CDR3 contains 13 residues. Germline values: CDR1 SNHLY, CDR2 FYNNEI. The CDR3 coding sequence is TGTGCCAGCAGGGTACAGGGCACGGGGGGCTACACCTTC. Translation gives CASRVQGTGGYTF.

The V and J genes are TRBV2 and TRBJ1-1; TRBD1 is a possible D gene (6 bases). There are 15 residues in the CDR3. V lost 4 bases and J lost 6, with 18 bases in between. CDR1 and CDR2 from the germline V gene are SNHLY and FYNNEI. The CDR3 sequence: CASSVERQVFSEAFF. CDR3 DNA: TGTGCCAGCAGTGTGGAGAGACAGGTCTTTTCTGAAGCTTTCTTT.

The sample holds many counts of this clonotype. V is TRBV7-3 and J is TRBJ2-7, with 8 bases that match TRBD2. Germline V lookup: CDR1 SGHTA, CDR2 FQGTGA. The CDR3 contains 13 residues. Unmatched junction bases numbered 7, after V lost 5 bases and J lost 7 bases. CDR3 protein: CASSPGGVPEQYF. CDR3 DNA: TGTGCCAGCAGCCCCGGGGGGGTACCTGAGCAGTACTTC.

V gene TRBV27 combines with J gene TRBJ2-7; D may be TRBD1 or TRBD2 (5 bases each). Trimming cost V 5 bases and J 6 bases, with 14 bases left between them. CDR1 and CDR2 (germline): MNHEY, SMNVEV (reference sequence). CDR3 length equals 13 residues. CDR3 sequence: CASSPGTATEQYF. In DNA, the CDR3 is TGTGCCAGCAGTCCCGGGACCGCTACCGAGCAGTACTTC.

This clonotype was counted a single time. V and J are TRBV5-6 and TRBJ2-3, with 12 bases matching TRBD1. The germline gives CDR1 SGHDT, CDR2 YYEEEE. The V and J ends lost 0 bases and 7 bases, in that order; junction bases with no gene match: 3. The CDR3 runs to 15 residues. DNA of the CDR3: TGTGCCAGCAGCTTGGGGGGACAGGGGGCAAATACGCAGTATTTT. Its protein product is CASSLGGQGANTQYF.

This sequence joins TRBV5-1 and TRBJ2-5, with D tentatively TRBD2 (5 bases). This CDR3 comprises 14 residues. The germline CDR1 and CDR2 sequences are SGHRS and YFSETQ. The V end was cut by 0 bases, the J end by 0 bases, with 6 bases between. The CDR3: CASSLGLNQETQYF. The CDR3 DNA is TGCGCCAGCAGCTTGGGACTAAACCAAGAGACCCAGTACTTC.

A remark on this clonotype: A read error is possible here, since a much larger clone lies one base away. The genes are TRBV20-1 and TRBJ2-2, with TRBD2 identical over 8 bases. Germline V lookup: CDR1 DFQATT, CDR2 SNEGSKA (reference sequence). The CDR3 is 15 amino acids. The CDR3 DNA sequence: TGCAGTGCCCGGGGGGGGCCAGGATGGACCGAGGAGCTGTTTTTT. Translation gives CSARGGPGWTEELFF.

The chain joins TRBV19 to TRBJ1-1; 8 bases agree with TRBD1. V was clipped by 4 bases and J by 11 bases; unmatched bases: 3. In germline, CDR1 is LNHDA, CDR2 SQIVND (reference sequence). This CDR3 spans 11 amino acids. The CDR3 DNA reads as TGTGCCAGTAGTACGGGACAGGCGGCTTTCTTT. This gives the protein CASSTGQAAFF. Full variable domain (outside the CDR3, taken from reference TRBV19 and TRBJ1-1): DGGITQSPKYLFRKEGQNVTLSCEQNLNHDAMYWYRQDPGQGLRLIYYSQIVNDFQKGDIAEGYSVSREKKESFPLTVTSAQKNPTAFYLCASSTGQAAFFGQGTRLTVV.

The rearrangement links TRBV2 to TRBJ1-2, with 7 bases matching TRBD1. CDR3 length: 15 residues. Germline lookup yields CDR1 SNHLY and CDR2 FYNNEI. V lost 7 bases to trimming and J lost 8 bases; unmatched junction nucleotides: 16. This CDR3 reads CASNLETGLHGGYTF. CDR3 sequence (DNA): TGTGCCAGCAACCTAGAGACAGGGCTCCACGGGGGCTACACCTTC.

The chain carries TRBV20-1 and TRBJ2-3; 8 bases map to TRBD2. Germline CDR1 reads DFQATT; CDR2 reads SNEGSKA (reference sequence). The length of the CDR3 is 17 residues. With 0 bases clipped from V and 0 bases from J, the junction kept 8 bases outside the gene matches. The CDR3 spells CSARDISGESSTDTQYF. CDR3 coding DNA: TGCAGTGCTAGAGACATTAGCGGGGAGTCTAGCACAGATACGCAGTATTTT.

This clonotype was counted only a few times. The chain joins TRBV28 to TRBJ2-1; the D is unclear. CDR1 and CDR2 from the germline V gene are MDHEN and SYDVKM. The CDR3 is made up of 12 amino acids. Trimming took 6 bases from V and 8 from J, leaving 11 bases between them. The CDR3 is CASRSFGDEQFF. Here the CDR3 DNA reads TGTGCCAGCAGAAGTTTCGGAGATGAGCAGTTCTTC.

This rearrangement joins TRBV7-9 to TRBJ2-4; 10 nucleotides align to TRBD2. Looked up from germline, CDR1 is SEHNR and CDR2 is FQNEAQ (reference sequence). V shed 7 bases, J shed 7 bases, and the junction held 7 bases outside the gene matches. The CDR3 covers 14 residues. DNA of the CDR3: TGTGCCAGCAATATAGCGGGAGGTGCGAACATTCAGTACTTC. Its translation is CASNIAGGANIQYF.

A few counts support this clonotype. The chain uses TRBV6-5 and TRBJ2-7; TRBD1 aligns across 8 bases. The ends lost 2 bases at V and 2 bases at J; junction bases unmatched: 5. CDR1 is MNHEY and CDR2 is SVGAGI in the germline V gene. The CDR3 extends over 15 amino acids. In nucleotides, the CDR3 is TGTGCCAGCAGTTACAAGGGGACAGGCCCCTACGAGCAGTACTTC. It yields the protein CASSYKGTGPYEQYF.

The chain employs TRBV5-1 and TRBJ1-2; the D gene is possibly TRBD1 (5 bases). In germline, CDR1 is SGHRS, CDR2 YFSETQ. The V gene lost 0 bases and the J gene lost 8 bases, with 14 bases spanning the gap. The CDR3 length is 14 residues. Written as DNA, the CDR3 is TGCGCCAGCAGCTTGGCCAGTGACAGAGACGGCTACACCTTC. This encodes CASSLASDRDGYTF.

This clonotype was observed a few times. The V call is TRBV4-1, the J call TRBJ2-5; D possibly corresponds to TRBD1 (5 bases). V was pared by 0 bases and J by 4 bases, with 15 bases between. In germline, CDR1 is MGHRA, CDR2 YSYEKL. The CDR3 totals 16 residues. The CDR3 DNA is TGCGCCAGCAGCCAAGACTCGGCAGGGCTGGGAGAGACCCAGTACTTC. Amino acid sequence: CASSQDSAGLGETQYF.